The 14 T cell receptor beta chains below were found in one sample sequenced in a study of CD8 T cells in ankylosing spondylitis. One entry per CDR3 protein, called by TCRdb with MiXCR from the 5' RACE reads. The table has about 280,000 distinct CDR3 sequences, about 19% seen once. Sequenced sample: blood, either unsorted or a sorted T cell fraction (not recorded which). The receptors stem from a male donor with ankylosing spondylitis or in good health (not recorded which).

This clonotype came up many times. The chain carries TRBV5-5 and TRBJ1-2; weak D call: TRBD1 (5 bases). Trimming left V 4 bases short and J 8 bases short, with 12 bases between. This CDR3 has 12 amino acids. Germline V gives CDR1 SGHKS, CDR2 YYEKEE (reference sequence). The CDR3 here is CASSPDWGGYTF. CDR3 nucleotides: TGTGCCAGCAGCCCCGATTGGGGCGGCTACACCTTC.

This rearrangement joins TRBV28 to TRBJ2-3; TRBD2 aligns across 8 bases. V was clipped by 5 bases and J by 3 bases; unmatched bases: 10. Per germline, CDR1 MDHEN and CDR2 SYDVKM. The CDR3 sequence is 16 residues long. The CDR3 DNA sequence: TGTGCCAGCAGTCCCCAAGGGACTAGGAGGACAGATACGCAGTATTTT. It translates to CASSPQGTRRTDTQYF.

The gene calls are TRBV12-3 or TRBV12-4 and TRBJ2-1, with D perhaps assigned TRBD1 or TRBD2 (5 bases each). The CDR3 is 13 amino acids. Trimming cost V 3 bases and J 9 bases, with 12 bases left between them. In nucleotides, the CDR3 is TGTGCCAGCAGTTTTAGTTCGGGACCTGAGCAGTTCTTC. Its protein is CASSFSSGPEQFF.

The sample holds a few counts of this clonotype. The chain employs TRBV28 and TRBJ2-5; D perhaps matches TRBD2 (6 bases). In germline, CDR1 is MDHEN, CDR2 SYDVKM. This CDR3 comprises 14 residues. The germline V and J ends were trimmed by 5 bases and 3 bases, with 13 bases remaining between them. The CDR3 loop is CASSTTSYEETQYF. CDR3 DNA: TGTGCCAGCAGTACTACTAGCTACGAAGAGACCCAGTACTTC.

The sample holds many counts of this clonotype. Written as DNA, the CDR3 is TGTGCCATCAGTGAGGAAAGGTACGAGCAGTACGTC. As protein: CAISEERYEQYV. This chain connects TRBV10-3 to TRBJ2-7; D is ambiguous. The germline V gene encodes CDR1 ENHRY and CDR2 SYGVKD. V dropped 2 bases and J dropped 4 bases, with 6 bases sitting between them. This CDR3 is built from 12 residues.

The chain is built from TRBV28 and TRBJ2-7, with D maybe TRBD2 (6 bases). The germline CDR1 and CDR2 sequences are MDHEN and SYDVKM. Trimming took 5 bases from V and 3 from J, leaving 17 bases between them. The CDR3 extends over 15 amino acids. CDR3 protein: CASSKTGTFGYEQYV. CDR3 DNA sequence: TGTGCCAGCAGTAAAACCGGGACTTTCGGCTACGAGCAGTACGTC.

V usage is TRBV5-1 and J usage is TRBJ2-7; maybe TRBD1 (7 bases). Per the germline V gene, CDR1 is SGHRS and CDR2 is YFSETQ. The CDR3 has 14 residues. V lost 6 bases to trimming and J lost 1 base, with 14 bases between them. CDR3 coding DNA: TGCGCCAGCAAGGAGGGGGCTAGTTCCTACGAGCAGTACGTC. This encodes CASKEGASSYEQYV.

This clonotype occurred a few times. CDR3 residues: CSARAEFSDEQYV. Here the CDR3 DNA reads TGCAGTGCTAGAGCCGAGTTTTCCGACGAGCAGTACGTC. V gene TRBV20-1 combines with J gene TRBJ2-7; D not certain. CDR1 DFQATT and CDR2 SNEGSKA come from the germline V gene (reference sequence). This CDR3 comprises 13 residues. Between the trimmed V and J ends, which lost 1 base and 5 bases, there was a span of 12 bases.

V and J are TRBV28 and TRBJ2-1; TRBD2 matches 9 bases. Per germline, CDR1 MDHEN and CDR2 SYDVKM. This CDR3 comprises 16 residues. With V trimmed by 3 bases and J by 2 bases, 5 bases remained unmatched. For the CDR3, the DNA is TGTGCCAGCAGTTTCGGGGGACTAGCCCCCTACAATGAGCAGTTCTTC. The encoded protein is CASSFGGLAPYNEQFF.

CDR3 nucleotide sequence: TGTGCCAGCAGCTGGGGACTAGCGGTTACAGATACGCAGTATTTT. Amino acids: CASSWGLAVTDTQYF. This chain joins TRBV7-2 and TRBJ2-3; 11 bases are a match to TRBD2. CDR1 is SGHTA and CDR2 is FQGNSA in the germline V gene. CDR3 length: 15 residues. V was clipped by 4 bases and J by 3 bases; unmatched bases: 3.

This chain's CDR3 is CASRGGTGTDTQYF. CDR3 nucleotides: TGCGCCAGCAGGGGGGGAACGGGCACAGATACGCAGTATTTT. The chain combines TRBV5-1 with TRBJ2-3; a weak D match, TRBD2 (6 bases). Trimming stripped 5 bases from V and 1 base from J, with 11 bases between. Germline values: CDR1 SGHRS, CDR2 YFSETQ. The CDR3 runs to 14 residues.

The chain combines TRBV12-3 or TRBV12-4 with TRBJ2-5; D is undetermined. The V and J ends lost 8 bases and 11 bases respectively, with 18 bases between them. This CDR3 has 12 amino acids. CDR3 in amino acids: CASRNLLTPQYF. The CDR3 nucleotides read TGTGCCAGCCGTAACTTGTTGACCCCGCAGTACTTC.

V and J are TRBV15 and TRBJ1-2, with D tentatively TRBD1 (5 bases). The CDR3 runs 16 residues. Trimming removed 3 bases from V and 0 bases from J, with 14 bases in between. Germline CDR1 reads LNHNV; CDR2 reads YYDKDF (reference sequence). The CDR3 loop reads CATSRDRDPANYGYTF. The CDR3 DNA sequence: TGTGCCACCAGCAGGGACCGGGACCCAGCTAACTATGGCTACACCTTC. Filled out from reference TRBV15 and TRBJ1-2, the complete variable domain reads DAMVIQNPRYQVTQFGKPVTLSCSQTLNHNVMYWYQQKSSQAPKLLFHYYDKDFNNEADTPDNFQSRRPNTSFCFLDIRSPGLGDTAMYLCATSRDRDPANYGYTFGSGTRLTVV.

The rearrangement links TRBV2 to TRBJ2-3, with 8 bases that match TRBD2. This CDR3 comprises 16 residues. Losses at the gene ends were 5 bases for V and 1 base for J; bases not matched to a gene: 8. CDR1 and CDR2 (germline): SNHLY, FYNNEI. CDR3 bases: TGTGCCAGCAGTTTCCGCCGGGGGGGCGGCACAGATACGCAGTATTTT. Encoded protein: CASSFRRGGGTDTQYF.